The rows below give T cell receptor beta chains drawn from one sample of a study of blood T cells in healthy people across ages. TCRdb itself ran the 5' RACE reads through MiXCR, one entry per CDR3 protein. The sample lists approximately 810,000 distinct CDR3 sequences, 29% occurring once. The sample comprised blood. All receptors come from a woman at least 80 years old in good health. Each CDR3 is given without its conserved first and last residue.

>TRBJ2-3|TRBV12-3/TRBV12-4
ASSPGASGGTDVQY
>TRBJ2-7|TRBV6-2/TRBV6-3
ASSQGLLSYEQY
>TRBJ1-4|TRBV6-6
ASSPDRGNHEKLF
>TRBJ2-2|TRBV11-1
ASSEGLAGAGELF
>TRBJ2-7|TRBV7-2
ASSLDGTQSSYEQY
>TRBJ1-6|TRBV4-3
ASSQDETGVGNSPLH
>TRBJ2-7|TRBV20-1
SARQGGSYEQY
>TRBJ1-2|TRBV6-4
ASSDSESRGYT
>TRBJ2-5|TRBV7-2
ASSWVVETQY
>-|TRBV7-9
ASSLGDRERETQY
>TRBJ1-5|TRBV6-2/TRBV6-3
ASGRAGKQPQH
>TRBJ2-1|TRBV12-3/TRBV12-4
ASSPGQGGDEQF
>TRBJ2-5|TRBV20-1
SASSRTSGGGGTQY
>TRBJ1-2|TRBV12-3/TRBV12-4
ASSTNGRFYGYT
>TRBJ1-5|TRBV14
ASSPFAGQGNQPQH
>TRBJ2-7|TRBV7-2
ASSPGTGSFYEQY
>TRBJ2-4|TRBV5-8
ASSLSWGARGNIQY
>TRBJ2-1|TRBV6-2/TRBV6-3
ASSSGGARYNEQF
>TRBJ2-3|TRBV14
ASSSRRTALIADTQY
>TRBJ1-4|TRBV20-1
SALLRGGTNEKLF
>TRBJ2-2|TRBV4-3
ASSQSGPPGELF
>TRBJ2-7|TRBV20-1
SAREAGGGGNEQY
>TRBJ2-1|TRBV7-2
ASSPQRDRGYSEQF
>TRBJ2-1|TRBV12-3/TRBV12-4
ASSHWTSGGGEQF
>TRBJ2-5|TRBV3-1
ASSQAGSSEETQY
>TRBJ2-3|TRBV27
ASRDTRTDTQY
>TRBJ1-4|TRBV4-3
ASSQAISRGNEKLF
>TRBJ1-1|TRBV20-1
SARSQANTEAF
>TRBJ2-7|TRBV4-2
ASSQGLGTGISVFNYEQY
>TRBJ2-1|TRBV14
ASSQVFGRAHEQF
>TRBJ2-5|TRBV6-2/TRBV6-3
ASSYPLAVQETQY
>TRBJ1-2|TRBV7-2
ASSLAQASTGNGYT
>TRBJ1-2|TRBV29-1
SVGGAGVGYGYT
>TRBJ1-4|TRBV12-3/TRBV12-4
ASRGAVEKLF
>TRBJ2-2|TRBV5-1
ASSLSGRGITGELF
>TRBJ2-5|TRBV6-6
ASRDSQETQY
>TRBJ1-2|TRBV5-1
ASSLGTGAYSYT
>-|TRBV29-1
SVGEPRETQY
>TRBJ2-1|TRBV5-1
ASSLEVGLGEQF
>TRBJ2-3|TRBV5-1
ASSRSISTDTQY
>TRBJ1-1|TRBV6-5
ASSYFGRGTEAF
>TRBJ2-3|TRBV20-1
SGAYTTDTQY
>TRBJ2-1|TRBV20-1
SARDPTDRLAYNEQF
>TRBJ2-5|TRBV7-2
ASSLETVQETQY
>TRBJ2-7|TRBV7-9
ASSFYRDKGSYEQY
>TRBJ2-3|TRBV6-1
ASSDRPGGTDTQY
>TRBJ2-7|TRBV6-6
ASSSTGGSYEQY
>TRBJ1-1|TRBV18
AGSAGHPNTEAF
>TRBJ2-7|TRBV12-3/TRBV12-4
ASSPNPGQISYEQY
>TRBJ2-2|TRBV5-6
ASSLQGAGTGELF
>TRBJ1-5|TRBV28
ASSLRNDRSGQPQH
>TRBJ2-7|TRBV10-3
AISEPGLAGSCEQY
>TRBJ1-2|TRBV4-2
ASSQDYGAFVYDYT
>TRBJ2-7|TRBV12-3/TRBV12-4
ASRGGTYEQY
>TRBJ1-1|TRBV6-1
ASSDWGKKNTEAF